This entry lists 20 T cell receptor beta chains sequenced from one sample in a study of blood T cells in healthy people across ages. The authors ran a second PCR of roughly 6 to 12 cycles using a sample-barcoded 5' primer and a J-beta primer mix. MiXCR, run by TCRdb on the 5' RACE reads, gives a single entry per CDR3 protein. The sample holds approximately 810,000 distinct CDR3 sequences; under 40% are singletons and the top ten take roughly 13%. The source material was blood. These receptors all stem from a man in his late teens or twenties in good health.

As for this clonotype: Relative to the germline gene, one junction end is altered; a read error may explain this. This chain joins TRBV5-1 and TRBJ1-2, with D perhaps TRBD1 (5 bases). CDR1 and CDR2 (germline): SGHRS, YFSETQ. This CDR3 comprises 14 residues. The CDR3: CAGSRDGASDGYTF. The CDR3 nucleotides are TGCGCCGGCAGCCGCGATGGGGCTTCGGATGGCTACACCTTC.

The chain has TRBV12-3 or TRBV12-4 and TRBJ1-2; no clear D gene. Trimming took 7 bases from V and 5 from J, leaving 11 bases between them. CDR3 length equals 12 residues. This CDR3 is CASNRDRYGYTF. CDR3 nucleotides: TGTGCCAGCAACCGCGACCGGTATGGCTACACCTTC.

The table lists this clonotype with a few counts. The chain carries TRBV6-2 or TRBV6-3 and TRBJ1-2; 10 bases agree with TRBD1. Germline loops: CDR1 MNHEY, CDR2 SVGEGT. V lost 5 bases to trimming and J lost 6 bases; unmatched junction nucleotides: 3. The CDR3 consists of 13 residues. The CDR3 sequence is CASSHGTGDGYTF. Here the CDR3 DNA reads TGTGCCAGCAGTCACGGGACAGGGGATGGCTACACCTTC.

The CDR3 DNA reads as TGTGCCAGCAGTGAAGTAGCAGGGACCACTGAAGCTTTCTTT. The encoded protein is CASSEVAGTTEAFF. This sequence joins TRBV2 and TRBJ1-1; the D gene is possibly TRBD1 (5 bases). V was cut by 1 base and J by 4 bases, with 10 bases left in between. The CDR3 length is 14 residues. Germline lookup yields CDR1 SNHLY and CDR2 FYNNEI.

At least ten counts were recorded for this clonotype. J is TRBJ2-5 and V is TRBV12-3 or TRBV12-4; possibly TRBD1 for D (6 bases). This CDR3 has 14 amino acids. Trimming left V 6 bases short and J 3 bases short, with 14 bases between. In DNA form, the CDR3 reads TGTGCCAGCAGACGCGACAGGACCGAAGAGACCCAGTACTTC. As protein: CASRRDRTEETQYF.

The DNA of the CDR3 is TGTGCCAGCAGTGTCCAGGGGGAGGAGCAGTACTTC. As protein: CASSVQGEEQYF. The chain has TRBV27 and TRBJ2-7; TRBD1 matches 7 bases. This CDR3 has 12 amino acids. Per the germline V gene, CDR1 is MNHEY and CDR2 is SMNVEV (reference sequence). V lost 5 bases and J lost 7; bases outside the gene matches: 5.

This clonotype has ten or more counts. The V and J genes are TRBV12-3 or TRBV12-4 and TRBJ2-5, with TRBD1 matching 7 bases. V was pared by 5 bases and J by 1 base, with 7 bases of the junction left unmatched. The CDR3 contains 15 residues. The CDR3 nucleotides are TGTGCCAGCAGTCCTCTGACAGGGATCCAAGAGACCCAGTACTTC. This sequence encodes CASSPLTGIQETQYF.

This chain connects TRBV5-1 to TRBJ1-3, with TRBD1 matching 9 bases. The ends lost 0 bases at V and 4 bases at J; junction bases unmatched: 5. Germline V gene data show CDR1 as SGHRS and CDR2 as YFSETQ. The CDR3 extends over 16 amino acids. CDR3 nucleotides: TGCGCCAGCAGCTTGGGGACAGGGGATACAGGAAACACCATATATTTT. Translation gives CASSLGTGDTGNTIYF.

The rearrangement uses TRBV7-2 and TRBJ1-5, with TRBD1 matching 7 bases. The CDR3 totals 16 residues. V was pared by 1 base and J by 5 bases, with 8 bases of the junction left unmatched. Germline V gives CDR1 SGHTA, CDR2 FQGNSA. As DNA, the CDR3 is TGTGCCAGCAGCTTAGATGGAGACAGGGAATATCAGCCCCAGCATTTT. It is translated as CASSLDGDREYQPQHF.

This clonotype was observed at least ten times. The chain uses TRBV9 and TRBJ2-5; D remains unclear. The germline V gene encodes CDR1 SGDLS and CDR2 YYNGEE. The CDR3 length is 15 residues. Between the trimmed V and J ends, which lost 4 bases and 1 base, there was a span of 14 bases. The CDR3 region has the DNA TGTGCCAGCAGCTACCGACATCCATGCCAAGAGACCCAGTACTTC. Translation gives CASSYRHPCQETQYF. Full variable domain (outside the CDR3, taken from reference TRBV9 and TRBJ2-5): DSGVTQTPKHLITATGQRVTLRCSPRSGDLSVYWYQQSLDQGLQFLIQYYNGEERAKGNILERFSAQQFPDLHSELNLSSLELGDSALYFCASSYRHPCQETQYFGPGTRLLVL.

This clonotype was seen repeatedly, ten times or more. The V and J genes are TRBV20-1 and TRBJ2-3; TRBD2 matches at 11 bases. Germline CDR1 is DFQATT and CDR2 is SNEGSKA (reference sequence). CDR3 length equals 14 residues. Germline trimming cut 6 bases from V and 5 bases from J; bases unmatched to any gene: 7. Here the CDR3 reads CSATTSGAGDTQYF. CDR3 nucleotide sequence: TGCAGTGCCACGACTAGCGGGGCCGGAGATACGCAGTATTTT.

This chain links TRBV14 with TRBJ2-1, with a weak D call TRBD1 (6 bases). The germline V gene encodes CDR1 SGHDN and CDR2 FVKESK. The CDR3 covers 14 residues. V lost 4 bases and J 7 bases, leaving 14 bases between the germline ends. DNA for the CDR3: TGTGCCAGCAGCCCTTTTCTCGGACAGAATGAGCAGTTCTTC. Protein sequence: CASSPFLGQNEQFF.

This clonotype was found many times. V usage is TRBV10-3 and J usage is TRBJ1-2; D gene unclear. CDR1 is ENHRY and CDR2 is SYGVKD in the germline V gene. This CDR3 region has 11 residues. V shed 3 bases and J shed 5 bases, with 4 bases lying between them. The CDR3 DNA sequence: TGTGCCATCAGTGAATCTTATGGCTACACCTTC. It is translated as CAISESYGYTF.

The J gene is TRBJ2-1, the V gene TRBV12-3 or TRBV12-4; 8 bases are a match to TRBD2. The CDR3 extends over 16 amino acids. The J segment lost 5 bases and the V segment lost 3 bases, leaving 9 bases of the junction unmatched. The CDR3 region is CASSLARGGVNNEQFF. The CDR3 DNA is TGTGCCAGCAGTTTGGCCCGGGGGGGGGTCAACAATGAGCAGTTCTTC.

The V gene is TRBV7-9, the J gene TRBJ1-5, with D hard to call. With 4 bases removed from V and 0 bases from J, the gap between germline ends came to 16 bases. The CDR3 length is 17 residues. Germline loops: CDR1 SEHNR, CDR2 FQNEAQ (reference sequence). The CDR3 loop is CASSSTRGGYSNQPQHF. CDR3 DNA: TGTGCCAGCAGCTCCACGAGAGGAGGATATAGCAATCAGCCCCAGCATTTT.

The sample holds a few counts of this clonotype. This chain connects TRBV29-1 to TRBJ1-1, with a tentative D call TRBD1 (5 bases). The V end lost 6 bases, the J end lost 2 bases, and 7 bases lay between the germline ends. The CDR3 is 11 amino acids. Germline CDR1 is SQVTM and CDR2 is ANQGSEA. The CDR3 sequence: CSVWGNTEAFF. CDR3 in DNA: TGCAGCGTCTGGGGCAACACTGAAGCTTTCTTT. The whole variable domain, filled in from reference TRBV29-1 and TRBJ1-1, reads SAVISQKPSRDICQRGTSLTIQCQVDSQVTMMFWYRQQPGQSLTLIATANQGSEATYESGFVIDKFPISRPNLTFSTLTVSNMSPEDSSIYLCSVWGNTEAFFGQGTRLTVV.

The rearrangement links TRBV6-5 to TRBJ1-2; TRBD1 matches at 8 bases. V was pared by 6 bases and J by 7 bases, with 10 bases of the junction left unmatched. CDR3 length equals 14 residues. The germline V gene has CDR1 MNHEY and CDR2 SVGAGI. CDR3 DNA: TGTGCCAGCAGAATACTCCGAGACAGGGGTGGCTACACCTTC. Translating it yields CASRILRDRGGYTF.

This clonotype was counted a single time. A junction end diverges from the germline sequence, so it may reflect a read error. The J gene is TRBJ1-2, the V gene TRBV6-5; 10 bases map to TRBD1. CDR3 length: 16 residues. Germline V gene data show CDR1 as MNHEY and CDR2 as SVGAGI. The CDR3 DNA is TGTGCCAGCTGTTACTCAGGGACAGGGGTCGGCTATGGCTACACCTTC. This encodes CASCYSGTGVGYGYTF.

This chain uses TRBV6-2 or TRBV6-3 with TRBJ1-1; D not resolved. Germline CDR1 and CDR2: MNHEY and SVGEGT. The CDR3 runs 12 residues. V lost 7 bases and J 4 bases, leaving 10 bases between the germline ends. The CDR3 DNA follows: TGTGCCAGCACCTCTAGGACCACTGAAGCTTTCTTT. It yields the protein CASTSRTTEAFF.

The rearrangement uses TRBV4-1 and TRBJ1-4; D is unresolved. The CDR3 runs to 16 residues. The V gene's germline CDR1 is MGHRA and CDR2 YSYEKL. Trimming cost V 0 bases and J 6 bases, with 14 bases left between them. The CDR3 DNA reads as TGCGCCAGCAGCCAAGATCCCCCCGGATCTTATGAAAAACTGTTTTTT. Translated: CASSQDPPGSYEKLFF.